Following are 18 T cell receptor beta chains from one sample sequenced in a study of T cells in localized non-small cell lung cancer. Profiling relied on immunoSEQ multiplex PCR, and the TCRdb table lists in-frame clones only, not all of them. The data show around 41,000 clones, around 85% seen once. The material was peripheral blood, obtained before any cancer treatment. The receptor source for this set is a man between 40 and 75 years old with stage I lung adenocarcinoma.

The genes are TRBV7-2 and TRBJ2-5; D may correspond to TRBD1 or TRBD2 (5 bases each). The V gene's germline CDR1 is SGHTA and CDR2 FQGNSA. This CDR3 comprises 16 residues. Trimming took 2 bases from V and 5 from J, leaving 18 bases between them. The CDR3 sequence is CASSLIGAKELETQYF. The CDR3 nucleotides are TGTGCCAGCAGCTTAATCGGGGCAAAGGAGCTGGAGACCCAGTACTTC.

This clone was observed a few times. The rearrangement joins TRBV7-9 to TRBJ2-5; D possibly uses TRBD1 or TRBD2 (5 bases each). The CDR3 length is 14 residues. Trimming took 2 bases from V and 3 from J, leaving 10 bases between them. Germline CDR1 reads SEHNR; CDR2 reads FQNEAQ (reference sequence). The CDR3 reads CASSLSGTKETQYF. The DNA for the CDR3 is TGTGCCAGCAGCTTATCAGGGACCAAAGAGACCCAGTACTTC.

The rearrangement joins TRBV6-1 to TRBJ1-1; the D is unclear. V was shortened by 0 bases and J by 5 bases, with 7 bases between the two germline ends. Germline CDR1 reads MNHNS; CDR2 reads SASEGT. The CDR3 has 13 amino acids. The CDR3 coding sequence is TGTGCCAGCAGTGAAGCAGTAGGTACTGAAGCTTTCTTT. It yields the protein CASSEAVGTEAFF.

The CDR3 DNA follows: TGTGCCAGCAGCTTATACCGGCAGACTGAAGCTTTCTTT. Encoded protein: CASSLYRQTEAFF. The genes are TRBV7-9 and TRBJ1-1; D gene ambiguous. The CDR3 is 13 residues long. V gave up 2 bases and J gave up 5 bases, with 9 bases separating them. Germline assignment: CDR1 SEHNR and CDR2 FQNEAQ (reference sequence).

This sequence joins TRBV28 and TRBJ1-2; 8 positions match TRBD1. In germline, CDR1 is MDHEN, CDR2 SYDVKM. V gave up 8 bases and J gave up 8 bases; unmatched junction bases: 13. This CDR3 has 14 residues. The CDR3 nucleotides read TGTGCCAGCGCCGAGGGACAGGCGACGAGAGGCTACACCTTC. Amino acids: CASAEGQATRGYTF.

V and J are TRBV4-2 and TRBJ2-3, with D unresolved. V dropped 0 bases and J dropped 7 bases, with 8 bases sitting between them. The germline V gene encodes CDR1 LGHNA and CDR2 YNFKEQ. The CDR3 runs to 13 residues. The CDR3 sequence is CASSQDSPNTQYF. The CDR3 DNA is TGTGCCAGCAGCCAAGATTCCCCCAATACGCAGTATTTT.

This clone was seen more than once but under ten times. The V call is TRBV4-3, the J call TRBJ2-1, with TRBD2 identical over 7 bases. Trimming cost V 4 bases and J 7 bases; bases outside gene matches: 7. The CDR3 length is 14 residues. Germline V gene sequence: CDR1 LGHNA, CDR2 YSLEER. The CDR3 protein is CASSRTGGGNEQFF. For the CDR3, the DNA is TGCGCCAGCAGCCGGACGGGAGGAGGAAATGAGCAGTTCTTC.

The chain combines TRBV9 with TRBJ2-5, with TRBD1 matching over 9 bases. In germline, CDR1 is SGDLS, CDR2 YYNGEE. V shed 4 bases, J shed 4 bases, and the junction held 8 bases outside the gene matches. This CDR3 is built from 15 residues. As DNA, the CDR3 is TGTGCCAGCAGCAAACGACAGGGGGTGGGAGAGACCCAGTACTTC. It specifies CASSKRQGVGETQYF.

The V and J genes are TRBV9 and TRBJ1-2, with 7 bases lining up with TRBD1. The CDR3 is 13 amino acids. J was trimmed by 6 bases and V by 0 bases; bases with no gene match: 2. Germline V lookup: CDR1 SGDLS, CDR2 YYNGEE. This CDR3 is CASSVGQGDGYTF. In DNA, the CDR3 is TGTGCCAGCAGCGTAGGTCAGGGGGATGGCTACACCTTC.

V and J are TRBV30 and TRBJ1-2; D call uncertain. This CDR3 spans 15 amino acids. The germline V gene encodes CDR1 GTSNPN and CDR2 SVGIG (reference sequence). The V end lost 0 bases, the J end lost 8 bases, and 19 bases lay between the germline ends. The CDR3 coding sequence is TGTGCCTGGAGTGTACTCTCACGTGTTACTCGGGGCTACACCTTC. Translated, it gives CAWSVLSRVTRGYTF.

The J gene is TRBJ1-3, the V gene TRBV5-1; D unresolved. V shed 4 bases and J shed 4 bases, with 12 bases lying between them. Germline V lookup: CDR1 SGHRS, CDR2 YFSETQ. The CDR3 is made up of 14 amino acids. This CDR3 reads CASSPDLAGNTIYF. The CDR3 DNA follows: TGCGCCAGCAGCCCAGACTTAGCCGGAAACACCATATATTTT.

This chain links TRBV25-1 with TRBJ2-1, with a weak D call TRBD1 (6 bases). The ends were cut back, 2 bases at V and 7 bases at J, with 15 bases in the middle. The CDR3 extends over 15 amino acids. CDR1 is MGHDK, CDR2 SYGVNS, per germline. The CDR3 bases are TGTGCCAGCAGTGAACAGGGGACGTTAAGGAATGAGCAGTTCTTC. This codes for CASSEQGTLRNEQFF.

The chain employs TRBV4-1 and TRBJ2-3; no firm D call. V was cut by 0 bases and J by 7 bases, with 11 bases left in between. Germline CDR1 and CDR2: MGHRA and YSYEKL. The CDR3 has 14 amino acids. CDR3 amino acids: CASSQDPEVNTQYF. As DNA, the CDR3 is TGCGCCAGCAGCCAAGATCCCGAGGTAAATACGCAGTATTTT.

This clone was detected once. The chain uses TRBV9 and TRBJ2-5; 10 bases fit TRBD2. There are 15 residues in the CDR3. Germline assignment: CDR1 SGDLS and CDR2 YYNGEE. V shed 3 bases, J shed 5 bases, and the junction held 7 bases outside the gene matches. CDR3 sequence reads: CASSALAGVRETQYF. In DNA form, the CDR3 reads TGTGCCAGCAGCGCTCTAGCGGGAGTTCGGGAGACCCAGTACTTC.

The rearrangement joins TRBV2 to TRBJ2-7; D ambiguous. The CDR3 totals 14 residues. The germline V gene has CDR1 SNHLY and CDR2 FYNNEI. V lost 7 bases and J lost 2, with 15 bases in between. The CDR3 nucleotides are TGTGCCAGCAAAGTCCCCCTGCTTGCCTACGAGCAGTACTTC. As protein: CASKVPLLAYEQYF.

V usage is TRBV6-5 and J usage is TRBJ1-2; tentative D call: TRBD1 (6 bases). Deletions cut 5 bases from V and 1 base from J, with 8 bases between. The germline V gene encodes CDR1 MNHEY and CDR2 SVGAGI. The CDR3 spans 13 residues. DNA of the CDR3: TGTGCCAGCAGTATGGACAGTAACTATGGCTACACCTTC. This sequence encodes CASSMDSNYGYTF.

This sequence joins TRBV29-1 and TRBJ2-3, with TRBD1 identical over 7 bases. The CDR3 consists of 13 residues. The V gene end was trimmed by 5 bases and the J gene end by 2 bases; junction bases not matched to a gene: 4. The germline V gene has CDR1 SQVTM and CDR2 ANQGSEA. This chain's CDR3 is CSVYGQDTDTQYF. The CDR3 nucleotides read TGCAGCGTTTACGGACAGGACACAGATACGCAGTATTTT.

The chain recombines TRBV30 with TRBJ1-1; unclear D gene. Per the germline V gene, CDR1 is GTSNPN and CDR2 is SVGIG (reference sequence). The CDR3 extends over 13 amino acids. V was cut by 3 bases and J by 1 base, with 9 bases left in between. CDR3 in amino acids: CAWSYQGNTEAFF. DNA for the CDR3: TGTGCCTGGAGCTATCAAGGGAACACTGAAGCTTTCTTT.